Shown below are 16 T cell receptor beta chains from a single sample sequenced in a study of early T cells in non-severe SARS-CoV-2 infection. TCRdb processed the 5' RACE reads anew with MiXCR; each CDR3 protein has one entry. The sample holds tens of thousands of distinct CDR3 sequences, about 14% seen once. The source was whole blood, collected at baseline. The receptor set was obtained from an adult who was a healthcare worker with PCR-confirmed SARS-CoV-2 infection or an uninfected control (not recorded which).

The CDR3: CASSLAGGQATDTQYF. CDR3 DNA: TGCGCCAGCAGCTTGGCCGGGGGACAGGCCACAGATACGCAGTATTTT. The chain couples TRBV5-1 to TRBJ2-3, with 8 bases fitting TRBD1. The V gene's germline CDR1 is SGHRS and CDR2 YFSETQ. Trimming took 0 bases from V and 2 from J; bases not matched to a gene: 5. The CDR3 runs 16 residues.

This clonotype was observed a few times. The gene calls are TRBV19 and TRBJ2-7; 12 nucleotides align to TRBD2. With V trimmed by 4 bases and J by 4 bases, 14 bases remained unmatched. The germline gives CDR1 LNHDA, CDR2 SQIVND (reference sequence). The CDR3 consists of 18 residues. The CDR3 DNA reads as TGTGCCAGTAGTACCTTCTCTCCTGGACTAGCGGGATATTACGAGCAGTACTTC. Translated: CASSTFSPGLAGYYEQYF.

A few counts support this clonotype. The rearrangement joins TRBV5-1 to TRBJ1-1; D is uncertain. The CDR3 runs to 13 residues. Per the germline V gene, CDR1 is SGHRS and CDR2 is YFSETQ. Trimming took 4 bases from V and 2 from J, leaving 9 bases between them. The chain's CDR3 is CASSEGANTEAFF. The CDR3 DNA is TGCGCCAGCAGCGAAGGAGCTAACACTGAAGCTTTCTTT.

The chain joins TRBV30 to TRBJ1-5; D possibly corresponds to TRBD1 (5 bases). V lost 4 bases and J 1 base, leaving 11 bases between the germline ends. This CDR3 is built from 14 residues. CDR1 GTSNPN and CDR2 SVGIG come from the germline V gene (reference sequence). CDR3 sequence: CAWTVGGSNQPQHF. The CDR3 nucleotides read TGTGCCTGGACCGTCGGGGGGAGCAATCAGCCCCAGCATTTT.

The rearrangement links TRBV29-1 to TRBJ2-1, with 10 positions matching TRBD1. The ends lost 4 bases at V and 7 bases at J; junction bases unmatched: 4. The CDR3 loop spans 13 amino acids. Germline V gene lookup returns CDR1 SQVTM and CDR2 ANQGSEA. CDR3 protein: CSVGGQGRNEQFF. The CDR3 DNA follows: TGCAGCGTTGGGGGACAGGGGCGAAATGAGCAGTTCTTC.

The chain combines TRBV20-1 with TRBJ2-1; D call uncertain. The CDR3 totals 14 residues. CDR1 DFQATT and CDR2 SNEGSKA come from the germline V gene (reference sequence). With 3 bases removed from V and 3 bases from J, the gap between germline ends came to 12 bases. CDR3 sequence (DNA): TGCAGTGCTAGGTTGACGATCAACTACAATGAGCAGTTCTTC. As protein: CSARLTINYNEQFF.

This clonotype has only a few counts. It may be a read error: a sequence one base away is much more abundant. The CDR3: CASSQDRWITFF. The CDR3 DNA is TGTGCCAGCAGCCAGGACCGCTGGATAACTTTCTTT. The genes are TRBV14 and TRBJ1-1; D is unresolved. The CDR3 has 12 residues. The germline CDR1 and CDR2 sequences are SGHDN and FVKESK. V lost 3 bases to trimming and J lost 12 bases, with 14 bases between them.

In its sample, this clonotype was seen many times. This chain connects TRBV18 to TRBJ1-1; the D gene is possibly TRBD1 (5 bases). Germline V gives CDR1 KGHSH, CDR2 LQKENI. The CDR3 sequence is 15 residues long. The V gene lost 5 bases and the J gene lost 4 bases, with 17 bases spanning the gap. Written as DNA, the CDR3 is TGTGCCAGCTCAGCTCAGGGTTCCAGGGTCACTGAAGCTTTCTTT. Translation gives CASSAQGSRVTEAFF.

The sample holds many counts of this clonotype. CDR3 nucleotides: TGCGCCAGCAGTCCGGAAGAAGAGACCCAGTACTTC. Amino acids: CASSPEEETQYF. J is TRBJ2-5 and V is TRBV5-1; no reliable D call. Germline CDR1 SGHRS, CDR2 YFSETQ. CDR3 length: 12 residues. V was clipped by 5 bases and J by 3 bases, with 8 bases between them.

Regarding this clonotype: This may come from a read error, since a much larger clone is one base off. The chain couples TRBV28 to TRBJ2-7; D might be TRBD1 or TRBD2, each matching 5 bases. Per the germline V gene, CDR1 is MDHEN and CDR2 is SYDVKM. This CDR3 has 16 amino acids. CDR3 in amino acids: CASSPPGALVGYGQYF. The CDR3 DNA follows: TGTGCCAGCAGCCCTCCCGGGGCCCTTGTGGGCTACGGGCAGTACTTC.

The chain has TRBV21-1 and TRBJ2-1; TRBD2 reflects the table's D call only, with no check against the DNA. TRBV21-1 is termed a pseudogene. CDR3 length: 18 amino acids. For the CDR3, the DNA is TGTGCCAGCAGCAAAAAAACATCGACTAGCGGGAGGGCTGATGAGCAGTTCTTC. Its translation is CASSKKTSTSGRADEQFF.

This clonotype appeared many times. The chain combines TRBV5-1 with TRBJ2-5; 7 bases line up with TRBD1. The germline CDR1 and CDR2 sequences are SGHRS and YFSETQ. The V gene end was trimmed by 0 bases and the J gene end by 3 bases; junction bases not matched to a gene: 2. This CDR3 contains 14 residues. This CDR3 is CASSLGTGEETQYF. Written as DNA, the CDR3 is TGCGCCAGCAGCTTGGGAACAGGGGAAGAGACCCAGTACTTC.

This clonotype turned up a few times. This chain uses TRBV28 with TRBJ2-3; 9 bases map to TRBD2. Germline V gene data show CDR1 as MDHEN and CDR2 as SYDVKM. CDR3 length equals 15 residues. The V gene end was trimmed by 4 bases and the J gene end by 6 bases; junction bases not matched to a gene: 8. CDR3 sequence reads: CASSSGLAFGDTQYF. CDR3 nucleotides: TGTGCCAGCAGTTCTGGACTAGCGTTTGGGGATACGCAGTATTTT. The full variable domain, rest sourced from reference TRBV28 and TRBJ2-3, is DVKVTQSSRYLVKRTGEKVFLECVQDMDHENMFWYRQDPGLGLRLIYFSYDVKMKEKGDIPEGYSVSREKKERFSLILESASTNQTSMYLCASSSGLAFGDTQYFGPGTRLTVL.

The V and J genes are TRBV11-2 and TRBJ2-6; possibly TRBD1 for D (6 bases). Germline lookup yields CDR1 SGHAT and CDR2 FQNNGV. V was trimmed by 5 bases and J by 1 base, leaving 9 bases between them. The CDR3 is made up of 15 amino acids. The CDR3 DNA reads as TGTGCCAGCAGCCGACAGGTATCTGGGGCCAACGTCCTGACTTTC. Translating gives CASSRQVSGANVLTF.

The rearrangement uses TRBV27 and TRBJ2-7; 12 positions match TRBD2. With 6 bases clipped from V and 6 bases from J, the junction kept 6 bases outside the gene matches. The CDR3 length is 14 residues. In germline, CDR1 is MNHEY, CDR2 SMNVEV (reference sequence). The chain's CDR3 is CASRLLAGGSEQYF. The CDR3 DNA reads as TGTGCCAGCAGGCTACTAGCGGGAGGTTCCGAGCAGTACTTC.

V usage is TRBV28 and J usage is TRBJ2-3, with a tentative D call TRBD2 (6 bases). Germline values: CDR1 MDHEN, CDR2 SYDVKM. This CDR3 has 16 amino acids. Trimming removed 6 bases at V and 3 bases at J, with 19 bases between. The CDR3 nucleotides read TGTGCCAGCAGCCTCGACGGGGGACTGGGGACAGATACGCAGTATTTT. Translation gives CASSLDGGLGTDTQYF.